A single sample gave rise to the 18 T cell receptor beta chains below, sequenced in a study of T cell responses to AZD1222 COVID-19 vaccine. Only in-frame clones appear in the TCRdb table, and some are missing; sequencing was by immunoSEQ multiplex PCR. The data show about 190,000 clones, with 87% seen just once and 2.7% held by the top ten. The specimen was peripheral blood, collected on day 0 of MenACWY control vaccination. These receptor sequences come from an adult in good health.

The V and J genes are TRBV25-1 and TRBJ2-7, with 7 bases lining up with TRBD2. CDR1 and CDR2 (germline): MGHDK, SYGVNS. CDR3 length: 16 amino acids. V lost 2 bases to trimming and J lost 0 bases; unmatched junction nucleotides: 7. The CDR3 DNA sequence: TGTGCCAGCAGTGAACGCGGGGAGGGGAACTCCTACGAGCAGTACTTC. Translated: CASSERGEGNSYEQYF.

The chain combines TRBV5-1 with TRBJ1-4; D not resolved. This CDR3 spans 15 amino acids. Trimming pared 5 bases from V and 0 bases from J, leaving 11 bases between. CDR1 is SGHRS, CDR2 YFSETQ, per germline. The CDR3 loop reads CASSWNDATNEKLFF. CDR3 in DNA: TGCGCCAGCAGTTGGAATGATGCAACTAATGAAAAACTGTTTTTT.

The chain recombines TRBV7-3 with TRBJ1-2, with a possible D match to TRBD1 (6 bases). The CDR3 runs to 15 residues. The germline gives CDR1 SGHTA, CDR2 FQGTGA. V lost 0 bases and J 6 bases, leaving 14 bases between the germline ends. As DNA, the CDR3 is TGTGCCAGCAGCTTAACGGACAGTAAAATCGATGGCTACACCTTC. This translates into CASSLTDSKIDGYTF. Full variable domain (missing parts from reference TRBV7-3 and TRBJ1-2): GAGVSQTPSNKVTEKGKYVELRCDPISGHTALYWYRQSLGQGPEFLIYFQGTGAADDSGLPNDRFFAVRPEGSVSTLKIQRTERGDSAVYLCASSLTDSKIDGYTFGSGTRLTVV.

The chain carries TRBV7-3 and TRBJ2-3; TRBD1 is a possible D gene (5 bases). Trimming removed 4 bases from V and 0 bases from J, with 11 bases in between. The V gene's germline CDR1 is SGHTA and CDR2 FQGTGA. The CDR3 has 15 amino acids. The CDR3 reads CASSSLTESTDTQYF. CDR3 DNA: TGTGCCAGCAGCTCCTTGACAGAAAGCACAGATACGCAGTATTTT.

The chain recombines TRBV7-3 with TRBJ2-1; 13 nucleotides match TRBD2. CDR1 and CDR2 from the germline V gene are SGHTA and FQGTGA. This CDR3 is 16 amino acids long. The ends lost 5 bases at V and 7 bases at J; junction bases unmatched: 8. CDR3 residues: CASSTKGLAGRNEQFF. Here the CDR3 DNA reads TGTGCCAGCAGCACGAAGGGACTAGCGGGGCGGAATGAGCAGTTCTTC.

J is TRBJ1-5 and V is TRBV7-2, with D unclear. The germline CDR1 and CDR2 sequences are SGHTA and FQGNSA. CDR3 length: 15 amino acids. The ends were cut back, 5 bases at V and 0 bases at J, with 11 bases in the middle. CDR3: CASSHDGYSNQPQHF. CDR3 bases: TGTGCCAGCAGCCATGACGGATATAGCAATCAGCCCCAGCATTTT. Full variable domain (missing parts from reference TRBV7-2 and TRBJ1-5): GAGVSQSPSNKVTEKGKDVELRCDPISGHTALYWYRQSLGQGLEFLIYFQGNSAPDKSGLPSDRFSAERTGGSVSTLTIQRTQQEDSAVYLCASSHDGYSNQPQHFGDGTRLSIL.

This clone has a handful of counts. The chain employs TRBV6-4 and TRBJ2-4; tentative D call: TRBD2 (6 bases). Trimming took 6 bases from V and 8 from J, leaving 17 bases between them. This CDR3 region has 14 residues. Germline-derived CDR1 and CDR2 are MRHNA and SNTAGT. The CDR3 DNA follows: TGTGCCAGCAGCCCGGGAGCTATAGGGGACATTCAGTACTTC. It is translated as CASSPGAIGDIQYF.

The CDR3 sequence: CASRGQGAREQYF. As DNA, the CDR3 is TGTGCCAGCAGGGGACAGGGGGCGCGGGAGCAGTACTTC. The V and J genes are TRBV27 and TRBJ2-7; 12 nucleotides align to TRBD1. Germline V gene data show CDR1 as MNHEY and CDR2 as SMNVEV (reference sequence). The CDR3 sequence is 13 residues long. V shed 6 bases and J 7 bases; nucleotides not matched to a gene: 4.

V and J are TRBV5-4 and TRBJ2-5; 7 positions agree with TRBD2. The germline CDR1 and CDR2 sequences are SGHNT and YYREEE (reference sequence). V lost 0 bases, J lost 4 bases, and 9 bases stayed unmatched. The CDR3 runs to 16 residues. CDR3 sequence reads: CASSLAVSGPGETQYF. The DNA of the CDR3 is TGTGCCAGCAGCTTGGCCGTTAGCGGGCCCGGAGAGACCCAGTACTTC.

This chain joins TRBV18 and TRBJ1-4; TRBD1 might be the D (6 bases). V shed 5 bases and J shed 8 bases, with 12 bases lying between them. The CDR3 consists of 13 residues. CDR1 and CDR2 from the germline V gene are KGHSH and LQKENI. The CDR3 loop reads CASSAGGGEKLFF. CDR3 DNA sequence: TGTGCCAGCTCAGCGGGGGGCGGCGAAAAACTGTTTTTT.

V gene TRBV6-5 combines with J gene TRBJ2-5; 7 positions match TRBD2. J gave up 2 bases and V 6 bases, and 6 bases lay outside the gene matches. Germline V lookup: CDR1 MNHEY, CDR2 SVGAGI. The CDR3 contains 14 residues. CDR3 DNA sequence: TGTGCCAGCAGCCGGGAGGCGGAACAAGAGACCCAGTACTTC. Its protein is CASSREAEQETQYF.

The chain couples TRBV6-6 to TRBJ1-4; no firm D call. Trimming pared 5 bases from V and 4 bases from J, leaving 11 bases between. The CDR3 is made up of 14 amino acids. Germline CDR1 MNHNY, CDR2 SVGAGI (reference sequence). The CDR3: CASSVNTHNEKLFF. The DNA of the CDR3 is TGTGCCAGCAGTGTAAACACCCATAATGAAAAACTGTTTTTT.

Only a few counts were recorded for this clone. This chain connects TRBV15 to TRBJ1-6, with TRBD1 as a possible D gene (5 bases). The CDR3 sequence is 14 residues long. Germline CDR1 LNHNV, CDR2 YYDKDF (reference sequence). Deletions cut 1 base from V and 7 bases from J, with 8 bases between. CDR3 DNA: TGTGCCACCAGCAGAGTTAGGGGCAATTCACCCCTCCACTTT. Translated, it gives CATSRVRGNSPLHF.

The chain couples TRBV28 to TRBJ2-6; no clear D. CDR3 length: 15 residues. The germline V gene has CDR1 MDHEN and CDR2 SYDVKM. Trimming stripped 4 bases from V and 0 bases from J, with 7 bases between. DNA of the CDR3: TGTGCCAGCAGTTACGACCCCTCTGGGGCCAACGTCCTGACTTTC. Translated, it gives CASSYDPSGANVLTF.

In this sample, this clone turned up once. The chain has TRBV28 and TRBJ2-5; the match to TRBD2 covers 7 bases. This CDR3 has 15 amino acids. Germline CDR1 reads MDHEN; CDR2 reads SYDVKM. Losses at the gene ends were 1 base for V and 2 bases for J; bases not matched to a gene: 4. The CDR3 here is CASSLLGAGQETQYF. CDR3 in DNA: TGTGCCAGCAGTTTATTGGGAGCGGGGCAAGAGACCCAGTACTTC.

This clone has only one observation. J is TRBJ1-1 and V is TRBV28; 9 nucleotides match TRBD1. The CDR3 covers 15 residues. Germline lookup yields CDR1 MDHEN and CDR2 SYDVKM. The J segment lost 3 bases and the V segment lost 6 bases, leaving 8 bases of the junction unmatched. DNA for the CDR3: TGTGCCAGCAGGGGGACAGGGCGGGGGTACACTGAAGCTTTCTTT. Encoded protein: CASRGTGRGYTEAFF.

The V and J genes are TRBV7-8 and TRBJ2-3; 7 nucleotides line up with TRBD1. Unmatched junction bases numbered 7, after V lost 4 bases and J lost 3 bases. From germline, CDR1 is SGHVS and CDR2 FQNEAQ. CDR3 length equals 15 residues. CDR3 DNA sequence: TGTGCCAGCAGCTACGCAGACAGGGCGACAGATACGCAGTATTTT. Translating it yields CASSYADRATDTQYF.

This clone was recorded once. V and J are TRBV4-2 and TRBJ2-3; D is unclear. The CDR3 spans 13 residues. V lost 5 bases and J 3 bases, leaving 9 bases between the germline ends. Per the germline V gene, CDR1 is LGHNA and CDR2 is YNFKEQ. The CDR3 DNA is TGTGCCAGCAGCTCCGGAGAGACAGATACGCAGTATTTT. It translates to CASSSGETDTQYF.